This TCR beta chain originates from a study of breast tumors, draining lymph nodes, adjacent tissues. TCRdb reprocessed the multiplex PCR reads with MiXCR, giving one entry per CDR3 protein. The sample includes approximately 130,000 distinct CDR3 sequences, over 20% of them seen just once. V was cut by 5 bases and J by 6 bases, with 17 bases left in between. This CDR3 region has 16 residues. Axillary draining lymph nodes of breast cancer patients supplied the node samples. This clonotype was observed many times. The sequence was obtained from a female donor with breast cancer. Some clones in this sample may be carry-over from other donors' samples. Input material: axillary lymph node tissue. This rearrangement joins TRBV12-3 or TRBV12-4 to TRBJ1-6; D possibly corresponds to TRBD1 (6 bases). The CDR3 spells CASSPGQGRRNSPLHF. The CDR3 DNA sequence: TGTGCCAGCAGTCCCGGGCAGGGGCGCCGTAATTCACCCCTCCACTTT.